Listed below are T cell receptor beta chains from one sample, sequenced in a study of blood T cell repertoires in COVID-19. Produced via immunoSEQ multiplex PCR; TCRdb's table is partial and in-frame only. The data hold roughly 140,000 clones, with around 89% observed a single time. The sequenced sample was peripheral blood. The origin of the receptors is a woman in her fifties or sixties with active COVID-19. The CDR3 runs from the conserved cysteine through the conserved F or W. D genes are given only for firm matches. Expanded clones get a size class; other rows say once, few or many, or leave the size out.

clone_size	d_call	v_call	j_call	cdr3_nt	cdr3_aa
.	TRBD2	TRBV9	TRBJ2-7	TGTGCCAGCAGCGTAGAAGCGGGATACTCCTACGAGCAGTACTTC	CASSVEAGYSYEQYF
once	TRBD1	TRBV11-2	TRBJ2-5	TGTGCCAGCAGCTTATGGACAGGCGAAGAGACCCAGTACTTC	CASSLWTGEETQYF
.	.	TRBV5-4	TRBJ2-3	TGTGCCAGCAGCCCGATCGTTGCGGGGACTAGCACAGATACGCAGTATTTT	CASSPIVAGTSTDTQYF
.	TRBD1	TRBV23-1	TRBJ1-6	TGCGCCAGCAGTCCCCCGGACAGGAGCTCCTATAATTCACCCCTCCACTTT	CASSPPDRSSYNSPLHF
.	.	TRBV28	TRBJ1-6	TGTGTCAGCAATTCCCCGGGGTGGTATAATTCACCCCTCCACTTT	CVSNSPGWYNSPLHF
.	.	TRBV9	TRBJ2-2	TGTGCCAGCAGCCTGACAGGTTCCGCGAACACCGGGGAGCTGTTTTTT	CASSLTGSANTGELFF
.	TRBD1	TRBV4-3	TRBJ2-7	TGCGCCAGCAGCCCCGACAGGGGGCGCGACGAGCAGTACTTC	CASSPDRGRDEQYF
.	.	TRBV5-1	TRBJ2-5	TGCGCCAGCAGCACCTCCCCCGGGTTTGGACAAGAGACCCAGTACTTC	CASSTSPGFGQETQYF
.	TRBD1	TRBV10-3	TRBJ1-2	TGTGCCATCAGTGCAGGGGGCAAGGACTATGGCTACACCTTC	CAISAGGKDYGYTF
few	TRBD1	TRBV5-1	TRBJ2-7	TGCGCCAGCAGCTCCGGGACAGGGATGTACGAGCAGTACTTC	CASSSGTGMYEQYF
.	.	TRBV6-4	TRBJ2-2	TGTGCCAGCAGCGTTGGGGGGAGGCTGAACACCGGGGAGCTGTTTTTT	CASSVGGRLNTGELFF
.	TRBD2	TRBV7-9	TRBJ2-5	TGTGCCAGCAGCTTAGGTCGGGGGGGTTCAGAGACCCAGTACTTC	CASSLGRGGSETQYF
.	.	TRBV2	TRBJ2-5	TGTGCCAGCAGCCCACTACCTCAAGAGACCCAGTACTTC	CASSPLPQETQYF
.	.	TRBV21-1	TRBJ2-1	TGTGCCAGCGCACCCGGGACTAGAAACAATGAGCAGTTCTTC	CASAPGTRNNEQFF
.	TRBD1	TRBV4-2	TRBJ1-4	TGTGCCAGCAGCCCGTCGACAGGGGTAAATGAAAAACTGTTTTTT	CASSPSTGVNEKLFF
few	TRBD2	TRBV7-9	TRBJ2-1	TGTGCCAGCAGCCCGGGAGGGGGACTAGCGGCCGACAATGAGCAGTTCTTC	CASSPGGGLAADNEQFF
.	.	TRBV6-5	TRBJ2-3	TGTGCCAGCAGTTACGGTCTGGCTTCTAGCACAGATACGCAGTATTTT	CASSYGLASSTDTQYF
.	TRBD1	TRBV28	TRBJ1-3	TGTGCCAGCAGCCCAAGGGGGCGAGGAAACACCATATATTTT	CASSPRGRGNTIYF
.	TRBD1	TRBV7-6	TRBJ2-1	TGTGCCAGCAGCTTAGCGTTGGGGGGACAGGGCGGTTACAATGAGCAGTTCTTC	CASSLALGGQGGYNEQFF
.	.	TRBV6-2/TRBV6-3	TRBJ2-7	TGTGCCAGCAGTTACTCTGTCGGCGAGCAGTACTTC	CASSYSVGEQYF
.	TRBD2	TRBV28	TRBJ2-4	TGTGCCAGCAGCGAAAGCGGGAGTAAAAACATTCAGTACTTC	CASSESGSKNIQYF
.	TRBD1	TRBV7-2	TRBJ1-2	TGTGCCAGCAGCAAGCGACAGGGGGCGTTCTCTATGGGCTATGGCTACACCTTC	CASSKRQGAFSMGYGYTF
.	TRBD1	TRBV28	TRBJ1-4	TGTGCCAGCAGTCCGACCGGGACAGTACGATTGGGGAATGAAAAACTGTTTTTT	CASSPTGTVRLGNEKLFF
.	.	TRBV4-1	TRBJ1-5	TGCGCCAGCAGCCAGGCCAGAGCGCCCGGGCCCCAGCATTTT	CASSQARAPGPQHF
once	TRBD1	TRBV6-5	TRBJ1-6	TGTGCCAGCAGGCCAACAGGGGGCGGAATCTCACCCCTCCACTTT	CASRPTGGGISPLHF
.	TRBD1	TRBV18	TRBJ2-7	TGTGCCAGCTCACCAGCCGGGACAGGGACCGAGCAGTACTTC	CASSPAGTGTEQYF
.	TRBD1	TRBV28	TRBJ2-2	TGTGCCAGCATCCTGGGACAGACCACCGGGGAGCTGTTTTTT	CASILGQTTGELFF
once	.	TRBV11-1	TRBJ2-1	TGTGCCAGCAGCTTTAGAGCGGACCAGAAGGATGAGCAGTTCTTC	CASSFRADQKDEQFF
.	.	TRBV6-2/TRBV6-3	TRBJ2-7	TGTGCCAGCAGTTACCCTCCTAGCGAGCAGTACTTC	CASSYPPSEQYF
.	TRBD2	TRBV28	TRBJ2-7	TGTGCCAGCAGCTCTTACGGGGGAGGGACCGCGCCCCACGAGCAGTACTTC	CASSSYGGGTAPHEQYF
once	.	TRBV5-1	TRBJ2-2	TGCGCCAGCAGCTTGGGCAGGGAATACACCGGGGAGCTGTTTTTT	CASSLGREYTGELFF
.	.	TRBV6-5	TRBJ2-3	TGTGCCAGCACCCGCGCCGGGACTGACACAGATACGCAGTATTTT	CASTRAGTDTDTQYF
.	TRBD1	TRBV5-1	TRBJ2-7	TGCGCCAGCAGCTTGGGCGGACAGGACTCCTACGAGCAGTACTTC	CASSLGGQDSYEQYF
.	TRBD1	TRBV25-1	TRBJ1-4	TGTGCCAGCGGCAGGGGGATTGGAAAACTGTTTTTT	CASGRGIGKLFF
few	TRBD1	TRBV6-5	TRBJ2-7	TGTGCCAGCAGCTATACGGGACAGGGGGCCGAGCAGTACTTC	CASSYTGQGAEQYF
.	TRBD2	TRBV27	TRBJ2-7	TGTGCCAGCAGTTTCTCCGGGACTAGCGTCTACGAGCAGTACTTC	CASSFSGTSVYEQYF
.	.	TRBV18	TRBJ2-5	TGTGCCAGCTCGCGCCTTAAAGAGACCCAGTACTTC	CASSRLKETQYF
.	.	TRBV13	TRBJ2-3	TGTGCCAGCAGCCGGAGCACAGATACGCAGTATTTT	CASSRSTDTQYF
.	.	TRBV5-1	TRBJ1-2	TGCGCCAGCAGCTTGGAGACAGGCGACTATGGCTACACCTTC	CASSLETGDYGYTF
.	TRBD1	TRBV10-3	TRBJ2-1	TGTGCCATCAGTGAGAGACAGGGACCGAATGAGCAGTTCTTC	CAISERQGPNEQFF
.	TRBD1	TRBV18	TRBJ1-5	TGTGCCAGCTCAACCGGGACAGGGGATCAGCCCCAGCATTTT	CASSTGTGDQPQHF
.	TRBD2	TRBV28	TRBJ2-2	TGTGCCAGCAGCCGGGCCTTACTAGCGGGAGAAGTCGGGGAGCTGTTTTTT	CASSRALLAGEVGELFF
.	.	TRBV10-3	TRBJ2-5	TGTGCCACCCAGGCAACCGGAGAGACCCAGTACTTC	CATQATGETQYF
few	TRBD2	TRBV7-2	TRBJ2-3	TGTGCCAGCAGCTTCGGGACTATTATCACAGATACGCAGTATTTT	CASSFGTIITDTQYF
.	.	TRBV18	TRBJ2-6	TGTGCCAGCTCACCAGTATCGGCTAGGGGGGCCAACGTCCTGACTTTC	CASSPVSARGANVLTF
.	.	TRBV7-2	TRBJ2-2	TGTGCCAGCAGCTCCCGTCCGGCGGGCGCGAACACCGGGGAGCTGTTTTTT	CASSSRPAGANTGELFF
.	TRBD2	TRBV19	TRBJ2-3	TGTGCCAGTACCGAACGACTAGCGGGAGATGATACGCAGTATTTT	CASTERLAGDDTQYF